Following are 8 T cell receptor beta chains from one sample sequenced in a study of cytomegalovirus exposure and HLA in healthy donors. Primers for the PCR totalled 60 Vbeta and 13 Jbeta. The data were produced by immunoSEQ multiplex PCR, yet TCRdb's version contains in-frame clones alone and is incomplete. The sample carries about 150,000 clones, 79% recorded once. The sequencing sample was made of PBMCs. These receptors all stem from a man aged 30-40 years in good health and CMV-seropositive.

The rearrangement joins TRBV19 to TRBJ1-2; perhaps TRBD1 as D (5 bases). The CDR3 loop spans 18 amino acids. CDR1 LNHDA and CDR2 SQIVND come from the germline V gene (reference sequence). Trimming cost V 6 bases and J 0 bases, with 23 bases left between them. The DNA for the CDR3 is TGTGCCAGTAGCGAATTGGACACTTATTCCTTAGCTAACTATGGCTACACCTTC. It is translated as CASSELDTYSLANYGYTF.

V is TRBV9 and J is TRBJ1-2, with 7 positions matching TRBD1. From germline, CDR1 is SGDLS and CDR2 YYNGEE. This CDR3 has 13 amino acids. With V trimmed by 4 bases and J by 7 bases, 7 bases remained unmatched. DNA of the CDR3: TGTGCCAGCAGCAAAAAGACAGGGCTTGGCTACACCTTC. Translation gives CASSKKTGLGYTF.

This clone appeared a single time. V is TRBV5-4 and J is TRBJ1-1; D may be TRBD1 (5 bases). In germline, CDR1 is SGHNT, CDR2 YYREEE (reference sequence). V shed 0 bases and J shed 0 bases, with 12 bases lying between them. There are 16 residues in the CDR3. CDR3 loop: CASSLAGGKMNTEAFF. CDR3 DNA: TGTGCCAGCAGCTTGGCCGGGGGGAAGATGAACACTGAAGCTTTCTTT. Filled out from reference TRBV5-4 and TRBJ1-1, the complete variable domain reads ETGVTQSPTHLIKTRGQQVTLRCSSQSGHNTVSWYQQALGQGPQFIFQYYREEENGRGNFPPRFSGLQFPNYSSELNVNALELDDSALYLCASSLAGGKMNTEAFFGQGTRLTVV.

This chain connects TRBV7-7 to TRBJ2-1; 7 bases agree with TRBD2. Germline loops: CDR1 SSHAT, CDR2 FNYEAQ (reference sequence). The CDR3 runs 14 residues. The J segment lost 7 bases and the V segment lost 1 base, leaving 4 bases of the junction unmatched. DNA for the CDR3: TGTGCCAGCAGCTTAGGCGGGGGAAAGAATGAGCAGTTCTTC. Translating it yields CASSLGGGKNEQFF.

The chain combines TRBV13 with TRBJ1-1; D may be TRBD1 (6 bases). In germline, CDR1 is PRHDT, CDR2 FYEKMQ (reference sequence). This CDR3 is built from 13 residues. Trimming shortened V by 5 bases and J by 3 bases, and 10 bases separated the two germline ends. CDR3 nucleotide sequence: TGTGCCAGCAGCGCTACAGGGCACACTGAAGCTTTCTTT. This encodes CASSATGHTEAFF. Combining the CDR3 with reference TRBV13 and TRBJ1-1 gives the whole variable domain AAGVIQSPRHLIKEKRETATLKCYPIPRHDTVYWYQQGPGQDPQFLISFYEKMQSDKGSIPDRFSAQQFSDYHSELNMSSLELGDSALYFCASSATGHTEAFFGQGTRLTVV.

The rearrangement joins TRBV30 to TRBJ2-1; perhaps TRBD2 as D (5 bases). Looked up from germline, CDR1 is GTSNPN and CDR2 is SVGIG (reference sequence). This CDR3 spans 14 amino acids. Trimming cost V 3 bases and J 1 base, with 10 bases left between them. Here the CDR3 DNA reads TGTGCCTGGAGCCCCGGGGAATCCTACAATGAGCAGTTCTTC. It is translated as CAWSPGESYNEQFF.

This clone has more than one count but fewer than ten. The chain recombines TRBV6-6 with TRBJ2-2, with D maybe TRBD2 (6 bases). Germline CDR1 reads MNHNY; CDR2 reads SVGAGI (reference sequence). Trimming pared 6 bases from V and 0 bases from J, leaving 11 bases between. CDR3 length equals 15 residues. The DNA for the CDR3 is TGTGCCAGCAGCCCCGGGACTTCGAACACCGGGGAGCTGTTTTTT. This translates into CASSPGTSNTGELFF.

The chain is built from TRBV4-1 and TRBJ2-2; the match to TRBD2 covers 9 bases. Germline V CDR1 and CDR2: MGHRA, YSYEKL. V lost 4 bases to trimming and J lost 3 bases; unmatched junction nucleotides: 9. The CDR3 runs 17 residues. The CDR3 loop is CASSRDASGAYTGELFF. CDR3 in DNA: TGCGCCAGCAGCCGCGATGCTAGCGGGGCCTACACCGGGGAGCTGTTTTTT.